Listed here are 7 T cell receptor beta chains from one sample, sequenced in a study of cytomegalovirus exposure and HLA in healthy donors. Primers for the PCR totalled 60 Vbeta and 13 Jbeta. Only in-frame clones appear in the TCRdb table, and some are missing; sequencing was by immunoSEQ multiplex PCR. Found here are around 150,000 clones, about 76% of them singletons; the top ten hold around 1.5%. Specimen: PBMCs. The receptors stem from a woman in her 40s in good health and CMV-seronegative.

The chain combines TRBV6-5 with TRBJ1-2; D remains ambiguous. The CDR3 length is 14 residues. V was trimmed by 2 bases and J by 1 base, leaving 8 bases between them. The germline V gene has CDR1 MNHEY and CDR2 SVGAGI. CDR3 residues: CASSYIYGNYGYTF. DNA of the CDR3: TGTGCCAGCAGTTACATTTACGGTAACTATGGCTACACCTTC.

This chain joins TRBV28 and TRBJ1-5, with 10 bases identical to TRBD1. The CDR3 contains 17 residues. V trimming: 8 bases; J trimming: 2 bases; junction bases outside the gene matches: 12. Looked up from germline, CDR1 is MDHEN and CDR2 is SYDVKM. The CDR3 sequence is CASLGTGAPLGNQPQHF. In DNA form, the CDR3 reads TGTGCCAGCCTCGGGACAGGGGCCCCTTTGGGCAATCAGCCCCAGCATTTT. The entire variable domain, with the rest obtained from reference TRBV28 and TRBJ1-5, is as follows: DVKVTQSSRYLVKRTGEKVFLECVQDMDHENMFWYRQDPGLGLRLIYFSYDVKMKEKGDIPEGYSVSREKKERFSLILESASTNQTSMYLCASLGTGAPLGNQPQHFGDGTRLSIL.

This chain links TRBV5-4 with TRBJ1-1; D is undetermined. The V gene lost 6 bases and the J gene lost 1 base, with 13 bases spanning the gap. This CDR3 contains 14 residues. The germline CDR1 and CDR2 sequences are SGHNT and YYREEE (reference sequence). The CDR3 here is CASNSELRNTEAFF. The CDR3 region has the DNA TGTGCCAGCAACTCGGAGCTCCGGAACACTGAAGCTTTCTTT.

V gene TRBV5-1 combines with J gene TRBJ2-7, with 9 positions matching TRBD1. Germline values: CDR1 SGHRS, CDR2 YFSETQ. The CDR3 runs 15 residues. The J segment lost 2 bases and the V segment lost 4 bases, leaving 7 bases of the junction unmatched. In DNA form, the CDR3 reads TGCGCCAGCAGCCGGACAGGGGACCCCACCTACGAGCAGTACTTC. Protein: CASSRTGDPTYEQYF.

This chain joins TRBV11-2 and TRBJ2-1, with 7 bases matching TRBD2. The germline gives CDR1 SGHAT, CDR2 FQNNGV. The CDR3 is 12 amino acids. V lost 0 bases, J lost 10 bases, and 0 bases stayed unmatched. The CDR3 is CASSLERGEQFF. As DNA, the CDR3 is TGTGCCAGCAGCTTAGAGCGGGGGGAGCAGTTCTTC.

V usage is TRBV7-2 and J usage is TRBJ1-5, with 7 bases identical to TRBD1. J lost 5 bases, V lost 0 bases, and 4 bases had no gene match. Germline V gives CDR1 SGHTA, CDR2 FQGNSA. The CDR3 consists of 15 residues. CDR3 sequence (DNA): TGTGCCAGCAGCTTAGCCCAGACAGGGTATCAGCCCCAGCATTTT. It yields the protein CASSLAQTGYQPQHF.

The CDR3 DNA reads TGTGCCAGCAGCGGACGGACAGGGGAGGACTATGGCTACACCTTC. This translates into CASSGRTGEDYGYTF. The rearrangement joins TRBV11-1 to TRBJ1-2, with 9 bases matching TRBD1. V dropped 5 bases and J dropped 3; count of bases not matched to a gene: 7. The CDR3 has 15 residues. CDR1 is SGHAT, CDR2 FQDESV, per germline (reference sequence).